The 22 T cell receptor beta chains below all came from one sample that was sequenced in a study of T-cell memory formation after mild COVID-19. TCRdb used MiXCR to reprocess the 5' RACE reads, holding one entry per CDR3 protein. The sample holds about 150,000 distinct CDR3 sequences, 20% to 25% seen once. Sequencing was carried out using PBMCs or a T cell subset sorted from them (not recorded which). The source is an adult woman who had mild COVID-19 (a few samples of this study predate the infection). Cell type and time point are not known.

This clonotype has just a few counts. CDR3 amino acids: CASSPWGGGFNEQFF. CDR3 nucleotides: TGTGCCAGCAGCCCCTGGGGGGGCGGGTTCAATGAGCAGTTCTTC. The V and J genes are TRBV9 and TRBJ2-1; maybe TRBD2 (7 bases). In germline, CDR1 is SGDLS, CDR2 YYNGEE. V shed 4 bases and J shed 6 bases, with 17 bases lying between them. The CDR3 runs to 15 residues.

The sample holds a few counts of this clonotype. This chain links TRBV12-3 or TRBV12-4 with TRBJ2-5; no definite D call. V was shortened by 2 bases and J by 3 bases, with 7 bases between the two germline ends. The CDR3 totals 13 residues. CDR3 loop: CASSLFKKETQYF. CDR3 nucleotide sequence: TGTGCCAGCAGTTTATTCAAGAAAGAGACCCAGTACTTC.

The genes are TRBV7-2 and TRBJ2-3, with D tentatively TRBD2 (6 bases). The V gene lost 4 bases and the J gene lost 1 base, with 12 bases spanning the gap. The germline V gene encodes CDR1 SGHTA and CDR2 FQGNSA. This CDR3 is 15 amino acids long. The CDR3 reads CASSSLADGTDTQYF. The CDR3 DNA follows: TGTGCCAGCAGCTCCTTAGCGGACGGCACAGATACGCAGTATTTT.

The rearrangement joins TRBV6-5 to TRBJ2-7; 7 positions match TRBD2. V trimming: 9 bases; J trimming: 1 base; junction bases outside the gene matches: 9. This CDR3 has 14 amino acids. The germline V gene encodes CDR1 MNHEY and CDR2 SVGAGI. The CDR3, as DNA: TGTGCCAGTACCTTAGCGGGCGGATCCTACGAGCAGTACTTC. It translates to CASTLAGGSYEQYF.

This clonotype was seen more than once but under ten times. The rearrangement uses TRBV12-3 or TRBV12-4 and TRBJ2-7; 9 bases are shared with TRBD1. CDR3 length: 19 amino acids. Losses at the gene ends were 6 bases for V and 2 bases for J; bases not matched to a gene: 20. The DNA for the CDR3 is TGTGCCAGCAGCCCCGGGACAGGGTCATTCAGGATCAGCCCCTACGAGCAGTACTTC. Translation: CASSPGTGSFRISPYEQYF.

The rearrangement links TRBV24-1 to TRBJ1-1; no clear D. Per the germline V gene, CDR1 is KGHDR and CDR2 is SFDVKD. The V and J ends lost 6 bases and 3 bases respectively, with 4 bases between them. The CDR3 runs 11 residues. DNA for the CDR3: TGTGCCACCAGTACAGACACTGAAGCTTTCTTT. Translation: CATSTDTEAFF.

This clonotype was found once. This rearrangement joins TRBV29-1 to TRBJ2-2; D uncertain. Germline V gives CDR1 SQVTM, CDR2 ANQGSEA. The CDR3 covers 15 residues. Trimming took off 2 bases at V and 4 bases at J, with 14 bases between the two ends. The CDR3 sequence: CSVEWARKVTGELFF. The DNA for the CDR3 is TGCAGCGTTGAATGGGCCCGCAAGGTCACCGGGGAGCTGTTTTTT.

CDR3 nucleotide sequence: TGCGCCAGCAGCTCGGGGACCGGGACATACGACTCCTACGAGCAGTACTTC. This gives the protein CASSSGTGTYDSYEQYF. The chain recombines TRBV5-1 with TRBJ2-7; maybe TRBD1 (6 bases). The germline V gene has CDR1 SGHRS and CDR2 YFSETQ. This CDR3 has 17 residues. The ends were cut back, 3 bases at V and 0 bases at J, with 19 bases in the middle.

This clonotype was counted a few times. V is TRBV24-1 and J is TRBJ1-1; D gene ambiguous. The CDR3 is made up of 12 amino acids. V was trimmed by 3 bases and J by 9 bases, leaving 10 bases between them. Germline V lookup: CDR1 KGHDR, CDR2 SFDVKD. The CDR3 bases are TGTGCCACCAGTGATGGAGGGAGGAAAGCTTTCTTT. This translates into CATSDGGRKAFF.

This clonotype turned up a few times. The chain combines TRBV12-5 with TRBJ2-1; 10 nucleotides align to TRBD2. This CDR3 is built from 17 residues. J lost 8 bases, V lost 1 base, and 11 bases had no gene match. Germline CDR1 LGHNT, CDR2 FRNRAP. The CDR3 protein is CASGLASGGPGDYEQFF. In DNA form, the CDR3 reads TGTGCTAGTGGTTTGGCTAGCGGGGGCCCGGGTGACTATGAGCAGTTCTTC.

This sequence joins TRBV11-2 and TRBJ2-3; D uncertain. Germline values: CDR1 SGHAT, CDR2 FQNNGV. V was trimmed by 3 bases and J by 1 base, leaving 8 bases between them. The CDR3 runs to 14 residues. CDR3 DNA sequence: TGTGCCAGCAGCTTCGGGCGGCGCACAGATACGCAGTATTTT. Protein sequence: CASSFGRRTDTQYF.

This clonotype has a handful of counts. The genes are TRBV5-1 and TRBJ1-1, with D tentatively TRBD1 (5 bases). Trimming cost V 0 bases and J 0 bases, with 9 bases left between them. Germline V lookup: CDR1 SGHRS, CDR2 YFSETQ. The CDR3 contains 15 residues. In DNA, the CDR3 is TGCGCCAGCAGCTTGGTGGGGACTCTGAACACTGAAGCTTTCTTT. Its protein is CASSLVGTLNTEAFF.

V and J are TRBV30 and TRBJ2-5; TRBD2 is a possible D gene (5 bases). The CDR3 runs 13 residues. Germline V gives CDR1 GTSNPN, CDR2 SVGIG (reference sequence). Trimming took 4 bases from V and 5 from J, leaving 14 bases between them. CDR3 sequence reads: CAWTASGEETQYF. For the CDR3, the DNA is TGTGCCTGGACGGCCAGCGGAGAGGAGACCCAGTACTTC.

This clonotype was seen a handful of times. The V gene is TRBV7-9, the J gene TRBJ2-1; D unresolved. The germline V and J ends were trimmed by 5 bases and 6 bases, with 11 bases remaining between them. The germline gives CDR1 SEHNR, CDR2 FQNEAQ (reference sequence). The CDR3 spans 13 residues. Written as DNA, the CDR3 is TGTGCCAGCAGCCCCCCGACCGGCAATGAGCAGTTCTTC. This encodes CASSPPTGNEQFF. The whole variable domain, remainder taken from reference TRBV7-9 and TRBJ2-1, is DTGVSQNPRHKITKRGQNVTFRCDPISEHNRLYWYRQTLGQGPEFLTYFQNEAQLEKSRLLSDRFSAERPKGSFSTLEIQRTEQGDSAMYLCASSPPTGNEQFFGPGTRLTVL.

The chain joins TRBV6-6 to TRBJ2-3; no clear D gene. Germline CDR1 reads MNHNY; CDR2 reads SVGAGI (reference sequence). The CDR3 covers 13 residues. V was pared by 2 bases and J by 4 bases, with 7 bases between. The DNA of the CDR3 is TGTGCCAGCAGTTACGGAGTAGCAGATACGCAGTATTTT. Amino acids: CASSYGVADTQYF.

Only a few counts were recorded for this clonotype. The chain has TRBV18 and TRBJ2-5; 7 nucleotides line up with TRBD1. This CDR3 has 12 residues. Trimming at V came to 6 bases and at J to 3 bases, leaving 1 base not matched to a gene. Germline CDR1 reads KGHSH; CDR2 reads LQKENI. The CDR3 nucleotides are TGTGCCAGCTCCGGGACAGAAGAGACCCAGTACTTC. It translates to CASSGTEETQYF.

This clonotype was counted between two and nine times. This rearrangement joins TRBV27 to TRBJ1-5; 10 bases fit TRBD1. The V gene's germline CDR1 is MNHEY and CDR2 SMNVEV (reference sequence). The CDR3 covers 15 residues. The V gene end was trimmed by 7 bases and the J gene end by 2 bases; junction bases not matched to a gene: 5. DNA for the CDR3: TGTGCCAGCACGAACGGGACAGGGGGCAATCAGCCCCAGCATTTT. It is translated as CASTNGTGGNQPQHF.

The CDR3, as DNA: TGTGCCAGCAGCTTAGCGACTTATTATGGCTACACCTTC. As protein: CASSLATYYGYTF. The chain recombines TRBV7-8 with TRBJ1-2; D uncertain. Germline V lookup: CDR1 SGHVS, CDR2 FQNEAQ. This CDR3 comprises 13 residues. Trimming removed 0 bases from V and 5 bases from J, with 7 bases in between.

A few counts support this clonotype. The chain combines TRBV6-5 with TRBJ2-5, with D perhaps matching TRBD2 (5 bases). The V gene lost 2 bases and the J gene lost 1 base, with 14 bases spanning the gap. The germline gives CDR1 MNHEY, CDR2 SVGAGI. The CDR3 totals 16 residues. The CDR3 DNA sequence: TGTGCCAGCAGTTACCAGGCTAGCCTTTCCCAAGAGACCCAGTACTTC. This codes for CASSYQASLSQETQYF.

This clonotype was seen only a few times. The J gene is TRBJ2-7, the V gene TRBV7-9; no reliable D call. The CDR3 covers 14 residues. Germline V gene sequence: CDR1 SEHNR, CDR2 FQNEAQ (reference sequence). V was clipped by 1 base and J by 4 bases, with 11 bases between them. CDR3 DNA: TGTGCCAGCAGCTTAGTTAACGACCCTTACGAGCAGTACTTC. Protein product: CASSLVNDPYEQYF.

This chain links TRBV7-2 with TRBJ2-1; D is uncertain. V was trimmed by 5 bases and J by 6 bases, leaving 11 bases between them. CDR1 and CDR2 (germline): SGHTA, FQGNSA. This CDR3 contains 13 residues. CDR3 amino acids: CASSQSLGNEQFF. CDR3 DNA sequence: TGTGCCAGCAGCCAATCCCTCGGCAATGAGCAGTTCTTC.

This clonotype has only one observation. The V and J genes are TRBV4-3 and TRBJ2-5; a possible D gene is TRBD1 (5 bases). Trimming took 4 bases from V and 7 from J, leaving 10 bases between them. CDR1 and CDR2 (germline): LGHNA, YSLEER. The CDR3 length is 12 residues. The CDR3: CASSLGHGTQYF. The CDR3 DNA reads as TGCGCCAGCAGCCTCGGACACGGGACCCAGTACTTC.